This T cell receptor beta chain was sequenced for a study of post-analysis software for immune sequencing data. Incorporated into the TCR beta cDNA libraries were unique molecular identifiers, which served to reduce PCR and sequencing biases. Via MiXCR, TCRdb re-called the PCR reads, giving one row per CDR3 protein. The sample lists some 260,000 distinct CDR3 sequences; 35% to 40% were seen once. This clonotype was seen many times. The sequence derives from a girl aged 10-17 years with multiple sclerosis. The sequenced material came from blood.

The CDR3 DNA is TGCAGTGCAGGGACAGAAGAGACCCAGTACTTC. Translated: CSAGTEETQYF. This chain uses TRBV20-1 with TRBJ2-5; 7 bases fit TRBD1. Trimming took 6 bases from V and 3 from J; bases not matched to a gene: 1. The CDR3 is made up of 11 amino acids. CDR1 is DFQATT, CDR2 SNEGSKA, per germline (reference sequence).